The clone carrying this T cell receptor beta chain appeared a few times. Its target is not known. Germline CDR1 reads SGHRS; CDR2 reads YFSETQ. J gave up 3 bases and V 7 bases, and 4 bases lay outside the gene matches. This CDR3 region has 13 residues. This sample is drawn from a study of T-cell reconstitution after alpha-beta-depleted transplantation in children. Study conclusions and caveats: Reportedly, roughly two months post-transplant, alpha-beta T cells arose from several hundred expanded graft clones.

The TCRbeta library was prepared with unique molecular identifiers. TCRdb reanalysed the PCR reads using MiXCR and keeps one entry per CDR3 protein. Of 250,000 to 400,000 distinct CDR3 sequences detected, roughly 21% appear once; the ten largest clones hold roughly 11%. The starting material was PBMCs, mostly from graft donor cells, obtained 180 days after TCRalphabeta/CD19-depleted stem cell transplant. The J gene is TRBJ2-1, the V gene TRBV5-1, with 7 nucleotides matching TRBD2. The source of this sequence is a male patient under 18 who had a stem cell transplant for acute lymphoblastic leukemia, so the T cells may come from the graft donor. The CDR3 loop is CASFAGVYNEQFF. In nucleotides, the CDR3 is TGCGCCAGCTTCGCGGGAGTCTACAATGAGCAGTTCTTC.